What follows are 9 T cell receptor beta chains derived from one specimen sequenced in a study of cytomegalovirus exposure and HLA in healthy donors. PCR employed 60 Vbeta and 13 Jbeta primers. TCRdb's table, derived via immunoSEQ multiplex PCR, lists solely in-frame clones and lacks some. Of about 120,000 clones in the sample, about 80% were seen once. The sample was PBMCs. Receptor source: a woman in her forties or fifties in good health and CMV-seropositive.

A few counts support this clone. This sequence joins TRBV2 and TRBJ2-7; possibly TRBD1 for D (6 bases). Germline V CDR1 and CDR2: SNHLY, FYNNEI. V was shortened by 3 bases and J by 1 base, with 10 bases between the two germline ends. The CDR3 extends over 14 amino acids. The CDR3 nucleotides read TGTGCCAGCAGTGATGCGACAGGTTCCTACGAGCAGTACTTC. Translated, it gives CASSDATGSYEQYF.

The chain recombines TRBV5-4 with TRBJ2-7; 10 nucleotides align to TRBD2. The CDR3 sequence is 15 residues long. Germline CDR1 reads SGHNT; CDR2 reads YYREEE (reference sequence). J lost 0 bases, V lost 3 bases, and 3 bases had no gene match. As DNA, the CDR3 is TGTGCCAGCAGCTCCGGACTAGCGGCCTCCTACGAGCAGTACTTC. Protein sequence: CASSSGLAASYEQYF.

V is TRBV18 and J is TRBJ1-1; D possibly corresponds to TRBD1 (5 bases). The CDR3 spans 15 residues. The V gene lost 2 bases and the J gene lost 0 bases, with 10 bases spanning the gap. Germline V gives CDR1 KGHSH, CDR2 LQKENI. The CDR3: CASSPRGLMNTEAFF. The CDR3 coding sequence is TGTGCCAGCTCACCAAGGGGATTAATGAACACTGAAGCTTTCTTT. Based on the CDR3 plus reference TRBV18 and TRBJ1-1, the full variable domain is NAGVMQNPRHLVRRRGQEARLRCSPMKGHSHVYWYRQLPEEGLKFMVYLQKENIIDESGMPKERFSAEFPKEGPSILRIQQVVRGDSAAYFCASSPRGLMNTEAFFGQGTRLTVV.

The chain uses TRBV6-5 and TRBJ2-5; maybe TRBD2 (6 bases). CDR3 length equals 15 residues. The germline CDR1 and CDR2 sequences are MNHEY and SVGAGI. V lost 6 bases and J lost 4, with 18 bases in between. The DNA of the CDR3 is TGTGCCAGCAGAGGGACTGCAAACCAACTAGAGACCCAGTACTTC. It translates to CASRGTANQLETQYF.

The chain links TRBV7-9 to TRBJ2-1; 7 bases agree with TRBD2. The length of the CDR3 is 13 residues. Germline CDR1 is SEHNR and CDR2 is FQNEAQ (reference sequence). Trimming took 1 base from V and 10 from J; bases not matched to a gene: 4. CDR3 sequence: CASSLGTRGEQFF. The CDR3 DNA is TGTGCCAGCAGCTTAGGGACTAGGGGAGAGCAGTTCTTC.

Here the CDR3 DNA reads TGTGCCAGCAGCGTAAAGACAGATATCCAAGAGACCCAGTACTTC. Translation: CASSVKTDIQETQYF. The genes are TRBV7-9 and TRBJ2-5; tentative D call: TRBD1 (5 bases). In germline, CDR1 is SEHNR, CDR2 FQNEAQ (reference sequence). The CDR3 length is 15 residues. With 5 bases removed from V and 1 base from J, the gap between germline ends came to 14 bases.

The J gene is TRBJ2-3, the V gene TRBV29-1, with 10 bases aligning to TRBD2. The length of the CDR3 is 15 residues. Trimming removed 4 bases from V and 0 bases from J; junction bases left unmatched: 4. The V gene's germline CDR1 is SQVTM and CDR2 ANQGSEA. In DNA, the CDR3 is TGCAGCGTTGGGTTAGCGGGAGGTAGCACAGATACGCAGTATTTT. Translating it yields CSVGLAGGSTDTQYF.

The chain couples TRBV4-1 to TRBJ2-2; D perhaps matches TRBD1 (6 bases). Germline CDR1 and CDR2: MGHRA and YSYEKL. The length of the CDR3 is 13 residues. Trimming cost V 2 bases and J 9 bases, with 10 bases left between them. Here the CDR3 reads CASSQTGSRELFF. DNA for the CDR3: TGCGCCAGCAGCCAAACAGGGAGCCGGGAGCTGTTTTTT.

The genes are TRBV2 and TRBJ1-1; D unresolved. The CDR3 consists of 11 residues. V was pared by 4 bases and J by 3 bases, with 3 bases between. CDR1 and CDR2 (germline): SNHLY, FYNNEI. The CDR3, as DNA: TGTGCCAGCAGTGCCGACACTGAAGCTTTCTTT. This sequence encodes CASSADTEAFF.